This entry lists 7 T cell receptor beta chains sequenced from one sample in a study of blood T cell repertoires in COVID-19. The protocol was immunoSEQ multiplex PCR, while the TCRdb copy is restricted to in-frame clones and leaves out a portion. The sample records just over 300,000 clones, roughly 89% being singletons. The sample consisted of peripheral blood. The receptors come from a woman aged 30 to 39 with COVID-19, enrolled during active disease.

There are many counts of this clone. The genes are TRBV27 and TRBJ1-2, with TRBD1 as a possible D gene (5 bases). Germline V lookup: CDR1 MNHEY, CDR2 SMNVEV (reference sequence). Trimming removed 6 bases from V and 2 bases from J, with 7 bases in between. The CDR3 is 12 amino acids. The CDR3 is CASSQGNYGYTF. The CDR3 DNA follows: TGTGCCAGCAGCCAGGGCAACTATGGCTACACCTTC.

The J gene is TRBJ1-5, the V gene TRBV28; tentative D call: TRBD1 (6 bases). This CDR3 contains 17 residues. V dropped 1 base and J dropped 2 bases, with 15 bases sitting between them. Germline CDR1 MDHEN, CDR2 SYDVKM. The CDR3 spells CASSLLPGTFGNQPQHF. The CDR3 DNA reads TGTGCCAGCAGTTTATTGCCGGGGACATTTGGCAATCAGCCCCAGCATTTT.

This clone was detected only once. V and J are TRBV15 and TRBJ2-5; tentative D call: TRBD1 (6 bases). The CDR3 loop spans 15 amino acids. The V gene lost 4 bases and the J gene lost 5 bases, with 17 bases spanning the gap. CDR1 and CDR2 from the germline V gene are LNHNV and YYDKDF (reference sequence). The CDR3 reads CATSTLGAGRETQYF. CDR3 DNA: TGTGCCACCAGCACCCTGGGGGCAGGGCGGGAGACCCAGTACTTC.

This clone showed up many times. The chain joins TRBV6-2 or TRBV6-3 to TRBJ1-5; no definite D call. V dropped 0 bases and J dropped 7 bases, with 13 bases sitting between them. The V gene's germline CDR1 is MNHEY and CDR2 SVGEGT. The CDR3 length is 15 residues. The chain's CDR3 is CASSYSVGEAQPQHF. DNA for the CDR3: TGTGCCAGCAGTTACTCGGTCGGGGAGGCACAGCCCCAGCATTTT.

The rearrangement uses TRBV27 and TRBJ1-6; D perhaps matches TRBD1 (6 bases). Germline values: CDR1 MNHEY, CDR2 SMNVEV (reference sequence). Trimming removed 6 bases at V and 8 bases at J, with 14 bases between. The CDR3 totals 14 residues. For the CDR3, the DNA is TGTGCCAGCAGCTTAGGGGGGGTGCATTCACCCCTCCACTTT. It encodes CASSLGGVHSPLHF.

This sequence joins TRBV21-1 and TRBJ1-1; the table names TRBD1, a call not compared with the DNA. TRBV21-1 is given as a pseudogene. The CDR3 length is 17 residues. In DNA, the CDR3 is TGTGCCAGCAGCCGCGGAGGGGACAGGGGCCCGAACACTGAAGCTTTCTTT. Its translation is CASSRGGDRGPNTEAFF.

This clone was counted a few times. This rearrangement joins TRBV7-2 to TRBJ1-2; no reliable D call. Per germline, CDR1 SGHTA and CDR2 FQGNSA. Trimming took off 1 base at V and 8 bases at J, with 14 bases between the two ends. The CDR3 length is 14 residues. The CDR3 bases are TGTGCCAGCAGCTTAGTGAGGGAGGATAGAGGCTACACCTTC. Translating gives CASSLVREDRGYTF.